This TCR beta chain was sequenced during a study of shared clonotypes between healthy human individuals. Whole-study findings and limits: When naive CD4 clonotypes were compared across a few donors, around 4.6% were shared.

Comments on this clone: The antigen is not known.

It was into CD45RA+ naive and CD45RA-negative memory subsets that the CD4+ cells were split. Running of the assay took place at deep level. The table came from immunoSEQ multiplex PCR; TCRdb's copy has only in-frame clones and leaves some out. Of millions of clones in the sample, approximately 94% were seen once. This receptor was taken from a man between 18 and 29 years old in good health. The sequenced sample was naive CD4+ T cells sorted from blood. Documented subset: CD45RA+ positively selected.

CDR3: CASSPSFVGQGAYEQYF. The CDR3 DNA follows: TGTGCCAGCTCACCTTCCTTTGTCGGACAGGGGGCTTACGAGCAGTACTTC. The genes are TRBV18 and TRBJ2-7, with TRBD1 matching 11 bases. Germline V gene lookup returns CDR1 KGHSH and CDR2 LQKENI. The CDR3 runs 17 residues. V was pared by 3 bases and J by 4 bases, with 11 bases of the junction left unmatched.